This paragraph covers one T cell receptor beta chain sequence. The germline V gene encodes CDR1 LNHNV and CDR2 YYDKDF (reference sequence). This CDR3 is built from 14 residues. With 1 base removed from V and 5 bases from J, the gap between germline ends came to 9 bases. Produced via immunoSEQ multiplex PCR; TCRdb's table is partial and in-frame only. The table shows approximately 100,000 clones, with around 90% occurring only once. This specimen belongs to a study of a mutant IDH1 vaccine in newly diagnosed glioma. Indicated time point: baseline, week 1 (first vaccination visit). Treatment reported: pre-vaccination baseline after standard-of-care therapy.

The chain uses TRBV15 and TRBJ2-1; D is uncertain. The specimen was PBMCs, collected from a glioma patient treated with radiotherapy, temozolomide or both. The sequence was collected from a woman in her forties or fifties with glioma. The CDR3 loop reads CATSRVGGHNEQFF. CDR3 coding DNA: TGTGCCACCAGCAGAGTGGGCGGTCACAATGAGCAGTTCTTC.